The T cell receptor beta chain under discussion was sequenced for a study of cytomegalovirus exposure and HLA in healthy donors. Researchers ran the PCR with 60 Vbeta and 13 Jbeta primers. Assay used: immunoSEQ multiplex PCR; TCRdb lists only in-frame clones, some missing. The sample contains 120,000 or so clones, less than 85% of which appear only once. Germline V gene lookup returns CDR1 MNHNS and CDR2 SASEGT. V was pared by 3 bases and J by 1 base, with 4 bases of the junction left unmatched. This CDR3 spans 15 amino acids. The TCR sequence derives from a man aged 30 to 39 in good health and CMV-seropositive. The source material was PBMCs. The genes are TRBV6-1 and TRBJ1-1; TRBD1 agrees at 8 bases. CDR3 nucleotides: TGTGCCAGCAGTGAGAGGACAGGGAAGAACACTGAAGCTTTCTTT. It specifies CASSERTGKNTEAFF.